The clone carrying this T cell receptor (beta chain) was observed once. The sample belongs to a study of blood T cell repertoires in COVID-19. The wider study: Samples taken during acute and convalescent COVID-19 were collected in the United States, Italy and Spain. The cDNA or gDNA used as material had been derived from T cells, B-cell-depleted T cells, or PBMCs.

TCRdb's copy holds only in-frame clones and misses some; the assay was immunoSEQ multiplex PCR. The sample includes approximately 70,000 clones, approximately 85% of them seen just once. Trimming stripped 7 bases from V and 2 bases from J, with 18 bases between. CDR1 and CDR2 (germline): MDHEN, SYDVKM. This CDR3 region has 15 residues. This sequence joins TRBV28 and TRBJ2-7; TRBD2 is a possible D gene (7 bases). The sequence derives from a human donor in a cohort sampled during active COVID-19. The sequenced sample consisted of peripheral blood. The CDR3 region is CASKRGGLITYEQYF. CDR3 in DNA: TGTGCCAGCAAACGCGGGGGCCTCATCACCTACGAGCAGTACTTC. The complete variable domain, with remaining parts taken from reference TRBV28 and TRBJ2-7, reads DVKVTQSSRYLVKRTGEKVFLECVQDMDHENMFWYRQDPGLGLRLIYFSYDVKMKEKGDIPEGYSVSREKKERFSLILESASTNQTSMYLCASKRGGLITYEQYFGPGTRLTVT.